The source of this T cell receptor beta chain is a study of CD8+ T cells in alopecia areata. Overall study: Tofacitinib therapy took 6 to 18 months; 6 months off drug came after.

Overall study findings and caveats: Only one nonresponder was present, which leaves the link between baseline CD8+ expansion and response uncertain. Compared with normal scalp, lesional scalp had higher clonality and more expanded CD8+ clones.

Treatment of the sample: oral pan-JAK inhibitor, 5-10 mg twice daily. Remarks on this clone: Its antigen remains unknown.

RNA extraction and reverse transcription yielded cDNA as sequencing template. Only in-frame clones appear in the TCRdb table, and some are missing; sequencing was by immunoSEQ multiplex PCR. Here the sample spans about 200,000 clones, 64% being singletons. V lost 4 bases and J lost 4, with 7 bases in between. The CDR3 is 11 residues long. In germline, CDR1 is SQVTM, CDR2 ANQGSEA. The clonotype comes from a human donor with alopecia areata. The sequencing used CD4+ T cells sorted from blood, collected at week 4, from a patient treated with tofacitinib. The gene calls are TRBV29-1 and TRBJ1-1; the D gene is possibly TRBD1 (5 bases). CDR3 sequence: CSVGGGTEAFF. The CDR3 nucleotides read TGCAGCGTTGGCGGGGGCACTGAAGCTTTCTTT.